This T cell receptor (beta chain) is from a study of graft-versus-host responses after intestinal transplantation. About the research overall: Those transplanted obtained multivisceral, liver-intestinal, or isolated intestinal grafts. Induction using anti-thymocyte globulin, followed by tacrolimus and steroids for about 3 years, was given to all recipients.

The protocol was immunoSEQ multiplex PCR, while the TCRdb copy is restricted to in-frame clones and leaves out a portion. The sample contains tens of thousands of clones, 91% of which appear only once. Notes on this clone: Its antigen is as yet unknown. Distinct nucleotide sequences in the sample also encode this CDR3.

This CDR3 has 13 amino acids. V was pared by 0 bases and J by 4 bases, with 0 bases of the junction left unmatched. The germline V gene has CDR1 PRHDT and CDR2 FYEKMQ (reference sequence). Study findings and constraints: The presence of high graft-versus-host to host-versus-graft clonal ratios in allografts characterized patients with graft-donor T cell macrochimerism. The authors found GvH clones in recipient marrow, some appearing first in ileum or blood.

This sequence originates from a human donor who received an intestinal transplant. Sequencing used unstimulated CD8+ T cells sorted from spleen or lymph node cells, obtained before intestinal transplant. The gene calls are TRBV13 and TRBJ2-7; 7 bases are shared with TRBD1. DNA for the CDR3: TGTGCCAGCAGCTTAGGACAGGGGTACGAGCAGTACTTC. Protein: CASSLGQGYEQYF.